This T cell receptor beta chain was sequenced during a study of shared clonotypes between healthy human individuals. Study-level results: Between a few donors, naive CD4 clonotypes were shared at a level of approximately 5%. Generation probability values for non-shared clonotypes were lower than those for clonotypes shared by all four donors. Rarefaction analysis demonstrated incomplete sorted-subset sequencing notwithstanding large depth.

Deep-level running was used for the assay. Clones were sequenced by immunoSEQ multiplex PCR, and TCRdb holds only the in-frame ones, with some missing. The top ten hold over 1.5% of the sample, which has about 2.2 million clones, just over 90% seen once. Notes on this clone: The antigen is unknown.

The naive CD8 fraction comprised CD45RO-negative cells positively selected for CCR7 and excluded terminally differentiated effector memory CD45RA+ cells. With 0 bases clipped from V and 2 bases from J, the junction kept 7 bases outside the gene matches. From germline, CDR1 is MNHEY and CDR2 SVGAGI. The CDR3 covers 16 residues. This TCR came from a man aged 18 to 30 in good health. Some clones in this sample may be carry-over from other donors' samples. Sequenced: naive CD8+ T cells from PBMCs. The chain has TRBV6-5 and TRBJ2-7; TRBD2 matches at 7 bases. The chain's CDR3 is CASSYSTGRITYEQYF. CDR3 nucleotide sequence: TGTGCCAGCAGTTACTCGACCGGGAGGATCACCTACGAGCAGTACTTC.